This T cell receptor (beta chain) originates from a study of blood T cell repertoires in COVID-19. Profiled with immunoSEQ multiplex PCR; TCRdb holds only in-frame clones, not every one. The table has about 90,000 clones, around nine tenths seen once; the top ten hold 5.1%. Sequencing was carried out using peripheral blood. This TCR was sampled from a man aged 45-65 years with acute or convalescent COVID-19.

The CDR3, as DNA: TGCGCCTTTCCGTGGGGGCAGAGACCGAACACCGGGGAGCTGTTTTTT. It encodes CAFPWGQRPNTGELFF. V is TRBV4-3 and J is TRBJ2-2; tentative D call: TRBD1 (6 bases). Trimming removed 11 bases from V and 0 bases from J, with 19 bases in between. Germline CDR1 reads LGHNA; CDR2 reads YSLEER. The CDR3 consists of 16 residues.